Listed below are T cell receptor beta chains from one sample, sequenced in a study of Ad26.COV2.S vaccination and SARS-CoV-2 variants. Generated by immunoSEQ multiplex PCR, the TCRdb table keeps only in-frame clones and is missing some. The data contain about 350,000 clones, 86% of them singletons. Specimen: peripheral blood, collected in a trial of Ad26.COV2.S vaccine versus placebo. These receptor sequences come from a person between 18 and 65 years old who received the Ad26.COV2.S COVID-19 vaccine or a placebo. Each CDR3 is given with its conserved first and last residue. Each record gives: J gene, V gene, CDR3 length, D gene, clone size, CDR3 protein, CDR3 DNA. The D gene is left open where the match is weak. Expanded clones are given a class, and other clones once, few, many or no size at all.

TRBJ2-7	TRBV7-2	14	TRBD1	-	CASSFWGQTYEQYF	TGTGCCAGCAGCTTCTGGGGACAGACCTACGAGCAGTACTTC
TRBJ1-6	TRBV3-1/TRBV3-2	16	-	-	CASTSGRTVYNSPLHF	TGTGCCAGCACCTCAGGGAGGACAGTCTATAATTCACCCCTCCACTTT
TRBJ1-5	TRBV7-2	13	-	few	CASSSFKGQPQHF	TGTGCCAGCAGCTCCTTTAAGGGGCAGCCCCAGCATTTT
TRBJ2-7	TRBV27	14	TRBD2	-	CASSSLADSYEQYF	TGTGCCAGCAGTTCCCTAGCGGATTCCTACGAGCAGTACTTC
TRBJ1-1	TRBV6-4	14	TRBD1	-	CASSAQGTNTEAFF	TGTGCCAGCAGCGCACAGGGGACGAACACTGAAGCTTTCTTT
TRBJ2-7	TRBV28	16	-	few	CASSRVTGHRVYEQYF	TGTGCCAGCAGTAGGGTAACCGGTCACAGGGTGTACGAGCAGTACTTC
TRBJ2-7	TRBV27	14	TRBD1	-	CASKPGQGSVEQYF	TGTGCCAGCAAACCGGGACAGGGGTCGGTCGAGCAGTACTTC
TRBJ2-5	TRBV2	15	-	-	CASASWSEIQETQYF	TGTGCCAGCGCCTCGTGGAGTGAGATCCAAGAGACCCAGTACTTC
TRBJ1-2	TRBV24-1	14	-	-	CATSDWTENYGYTF	TGTGCCACCAGTGACTGGACAGAGAACTATGGCTACACCTTC
TRBJ2-2	TRBV10-2	13	-	-	CASSENRAGELFF	TGCGCCAGCAGTGAAAACAGGGCCGGGGAGCTGTTTTTT
TRBJ2-1	TRBV6-1	16	TRBD2	-	CASSGGGLAAYNEQFF	TGTGCCAGCAGTGGAGGGGGACTAGCGGCTTACAATGAGCAGTTCTTC
TRBJ1-5	TRBV7-2	15	TRBD1	-	CASSLTTGVSQPQHF	TGTGCCAGCAGCCTAACGACAGGGGTCTCCCAGCCCCAGCATTTT
TRBJ2-7	TRBV2	14	-	-	CASRRTEGLSEQYF	TGTGCCAGCAGGCGGACGGAGGGTCTCTCCGAGCAGTACTTC
TRBJ2-1	TRBV6-5	15	TRBD2	few	CATSRTSGRRNEQFF	TGTGCCACCTCGAGGACTAGCGGGAGGAGGAATGAGCAGTTCTTC
TRBJ1-2	TRBV2	15	-	-	CASSDSGSGDYGYTF	TGTGCCAGCAGTGATTCAGGGAGTGGGGACTATGGCTACACCTTC
TRBJ1-1	TRBV13	16	-	-	CASSLRGKLGNTEAFF	TGTGCCAGCAGCCTCAGGGGAAAACTCGGAAACACTGAAGCTTTCTTT
TRBJ2-1	TRBV3-1/TRBV3-2	15	TRBD2	-	CASRSLAGGSNEQFF	TGTGCCAGCAGGTCTCTAGCGGGAGGTTCTAATGAGCAGTTCTTC
TRBJ1-6	TRBV13	16	-	-	CASSSDVQGINSPLHF	TGTGCCAGCAGCTCCGATGTTCAGGGTATAAATTCACCCCTCCACTTT
TRBJ2-7	TRBV4-3	16	-	-	CASSQAPGPSSYEQYF	TGCGCCAGCAGCCAAGCCCCCGGGCCTAGCTCCTACGAGCAGTACTTC
TRBJ1-6	TRBV27	14	-	-	CASKADAYNSPLHF	TGTGCCAGCAAGGCAGACGCCTATAATTCACCCCTCCACTTT
TRBJ2-7	TRBV3-1/TRBV3-2	15	TRBD1	-	CASSHTRTGAYEQYF	TGTGCCAGCAGCCACACACGAACAGGGGCCTACGAGCAGTACTTC
TRBJ1-5	TRBV7-2	15	-	-	CASSLGGIRNQPQHF	TGTGCCAGCAGTCTAGGGGGTATTAGAAATCAGCCCCAGCATTTT
TRBJ2-5	TRBV6-2/TRBV6-3	14	-	-	CASSSADPKETQYF	TGTGCCAGCAGTTCGGCCGACCCTAAAGAGACCCAGTACTTC
TRBJ2-7	TRBV4-1	16	-	-	CASSQEGLGGSYEQYF	TGCGCCAGCAGCCAAGAAGGTCTGGGTGGGTCCTACGAGCAGTACTTC
TRBJ1-1	TRBV4-3	14	-	-	CASSQVDSNTEAFF	TGCGCCAGCAGCCAAGTTGATTCAAACACTGAAGCTTTCTTT
TRBJ2-7	TRBV18	15	TRBD1	-	CASSHNDRGFYEQYF	TGTGCCAGCTCTCACAACGACAGGGGGTTCTACGAGCAGTACTTC
TRBJ2-7	TRBV28	16	TRBD1	-	CASSSPFTGVSYEQYF	TGTGCCAGCAGTTCGCCCTTTACAGGGGTCTCCTACGAGCAGTACTTC
TRBJ2-2	TRBV4-3	13	TRBD1	-	CASSPRGYGELFF	TGCGCCAGCAGCCCCAGGGGGTACGGGGAGCTGTTTTTT
TRBJ2-1	TRBV28	15	TRBD1	-	CASIWGDRGTNEQFF	TGTGCCAGCATCTGGGGGGACAGGGGAACCAATGAGCAGTTCTTC
TRBJ1-6	TRBV10-3	15	TRBD1	-	CAISELDRGNSPLHF	TGTGCCATCAGTGAATTGGACAGGGGTAATTCACCCCTCCACTTT
TRBJ2-7	TRBV19	15	-	-	CASSIGPGAPYEQYF	TGTGCCAGTAGTATCGGCCCAGGGGCCCCCTACGAGCAGTACTTC
TRBJ1-1	TRBV5-1	16	-	once	CASSVGIPGYGTEAFF	TGCGCCAGCAGCGTAGGAATTCCAGGGTATGGCACTGAAGCTTTCTTT
TRBJ1-2	TRBV28	18	-	-	CASSSGLWGPVFQYGYTF	TGTGCCAGCAGCTCGGGCTTATGGGGGCCCGTTTTTCAGTATGGCTACACCTTC
TRBJ1-5	TRBV5-1	15	-	-	CASSLRQYPNQPQHF	TGCGCCAGCAGCCTTCGACAATACCCCAATCAGCCCCAGCATTTT
TRBJ1-1	TRBV6-6	17	TRBD1	once	CASSPGTGSEFNTEAFF	TGTGCCAGCAGTCCCGGGACAGGGTCGGAATTCAACACTGAAGCTTTCTTT
TRBJ2-5	TRBV5-5	13	-	once	CASSPLGLETQYF	TGTGCCAGCAGCCCGTTGGGCTTGGAGACCCAGTACTTC
TRBJ1-6	TRBV19	16	-	-	CASSGSRGPYNSPLHF	TGTGCCAGTAGTGGGTCCAGGGGCCCCTATAATTCACCCCTCCACTTT
TRBJ2-7	TRBV18	12	-	-	CASSLLNYEQYF	TGTGCCAGCTCACTTCTTAACTACGAGCAGTACTTC
TRBJ1-6	TRBV28	15	-	-	CASSSLQGVESPLHF	TGTGCCAGCAGTTCACTACAGGGAGTGGAATCACCCCTCCACTTT
TRBJ2-5	TRBV2	14	TRBD2	-	CASAGTSGQETQYF	TGTGCCAGTGCCGGGACTAGCGGTCAAGAGACCCAGTACTTC
TRBJ2-2	TRBV6-5	14	-	-	CASPGQGGSGELFF	TGTGCCTCCCCGGGGCAGGGGGGGTCCGGGGAGCTGTTTTTT
TRBJ1-1	TRBV19	14	-	-	CASSFGRLNTEAFF	TGTGCCAGTAGTTTCGGCAGATTGAACACTGAAGCTTTCTTT
TRBJ2-1	TRBV7-2	15	TRBD2	-	CASSYGTSGNNEQFF	TGTGCCAGCAGCTACGGGACTAGCGGCAACAATGAGCAGTTCTTC
TRBJ2-2	TRBV4-1	17	-	-	CASSQVGRAENTGELFF	TGCGCCAGCAGCCAAGTCGGCAGGGCCGAGAACACCGGGGAGCTGTTTTTT
TRBJ2-7	TRBV16	14	-	-	CASSQDSRSYEQYF	TGTGCCAGCAGCCAGGACAGTCGTAGCTACGAGCAGTACTTC
TRBJ1-2	TRBV25-1	12	-	-	CASKGHRYGYTF	TGTGCCAGCAAGGGACACCGCTATGGCTACACCTTC
TRBJ2-7	TRBV12-3/TRBV12-4	12	-	-	CASSPGGNEQYF	TGTGCCAGCAGTCCCGGTGGAAACGAGCAGTACTTC
TRBJ2-3	TRBV7-2	13	-	-	CASRMTSTDTQYF	TGTGCCAGCAGGATGACTAGCACAGATACGCAGTATTTT
TRBJ2-1	TRBV10-3	21	TRBD2	-	CAIRLGLGTSGRANSSHEQFF	TGTGCCATCAGATTAGGCCTCGGGACTAGCGGGAGGGCCAACTCCTCCCATGAGCAGTTCTTC
TRBJ1-2	TRBV2	17	-	-	CASSDLIGNLGNYGYTF	TGTGCCAGCAGTGATCTAATAGGGAACCTAGGTAACTATGGCTACACCTTC
TRBJ1-1	TRBV10-3	14	TRBD1	-	CAISVRGQDTEAFF	TGTGCCATCTCGGTGAGGGGGCAGGACACTGAAGCTTTCTTT
TRBJ1-2	TRBV7-2	15	TRBD1	-	CASRARTGGNYGYTF	TGTGCCAGCAGAGCTAGGACAGGAGGAAACTATGGCTACACCTTC
TRBJ2-2	TRBV24-1	17	-	-	CATSDLWGDTETGELFF	TGTGCCACCAGTGATTTGTGGGGGGACACGGAGACCGGGGAGCTGTTTTTT
TRBJ2-1	TRBV5-1	14	TRBD1	-	CASSGTGEINEQFF	TGCGCCAGCAGCGGGACAGGGGAGATCAATGAGCAGTTCTTC
TRBJ1-2	TRBV28	14	TRBD1	-	CASRYRGAVDGYTF	TGTGCCAGCAGGTACAGGGGGGCGGTGGATGGCTACACCTTC
TRBJ2-1	TRBV28	15	-	-	CASKFNRRAIGEQFF	TGTGCCAGCAAGTTTAACCGGAGGGCCATCGGTGAGCAGTTCTTC
TRBJ1-2	TRBV11-1	14	-	-	CASSPTTGPYGYTF	TGTGCCAGCAGCCCGACCACGGGACCGTATGGCTACACCTTC
TRBJ2-3	TRBV5-6	15	-	-	CASSLYPIATDTQYF	TGTGCCAGCAGCTTGTACCCTATTGCCACAGATACGCAGTATTTT
TRBJ2-5	TRBV7-2	18	TRBD1	-	CASSLAGTGNYHQETQYF	TGTGCCAGCAGCTTAGCGGGGACAGGGAACTACCACCAAGAGACCCAGTACTTC
TRBJ1-1	TRBV30	12	-	-	CAWSPSLTEAFF	TGTGCCTGGAGCCCGTCTCTCACTGAAGCTTTCTTT